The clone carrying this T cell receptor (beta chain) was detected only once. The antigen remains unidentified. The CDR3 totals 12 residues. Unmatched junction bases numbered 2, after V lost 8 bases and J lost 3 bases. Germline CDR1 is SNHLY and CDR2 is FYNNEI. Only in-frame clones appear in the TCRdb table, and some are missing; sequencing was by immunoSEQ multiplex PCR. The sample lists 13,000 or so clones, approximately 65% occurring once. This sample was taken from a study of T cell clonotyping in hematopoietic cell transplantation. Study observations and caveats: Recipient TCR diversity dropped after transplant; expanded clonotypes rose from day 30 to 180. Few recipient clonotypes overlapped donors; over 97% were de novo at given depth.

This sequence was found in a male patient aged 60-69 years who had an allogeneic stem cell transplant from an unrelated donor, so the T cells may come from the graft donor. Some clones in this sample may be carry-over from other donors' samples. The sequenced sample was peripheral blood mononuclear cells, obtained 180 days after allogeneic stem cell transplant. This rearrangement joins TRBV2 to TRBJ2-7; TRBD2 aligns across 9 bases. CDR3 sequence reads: CASVAGDYEQYF. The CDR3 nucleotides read TGTGCCAGCGTAGCGGGGGACTACGAGCAGTACTTC.